This T cell receptor (beta chain) was recovered during a study of T-cell reconstitution after alpha-beta-depleted transplantation in children. Study-wide results and caveats: It was reported that alpha-beta T cells came from several hundred expanded graft clones (about two months after transplant). Newly made T cells mostly supplied T-cell counts and diversity one year after transplant. Day-60 TCRbeta diversity that was high in some patients was derived from surviving recipient T cells and thymic progenitors.

The CDR3 length is 15 residues. Trimming took off 8 bases at V and 1 base at J, with 15 bases between the two ends. The germline V gene encodes CDR1 SEHNR and CDR2 FQNEAQ (reference sequence). A word on this clonotype: Its target is not known.

Unique molecular identifiers were built into the TCRbeta library. From the PCR reads, TCRdb called clonotypes with MiXCR, one entry per CDR3 protein. The sample lists some 120,000 distinct CDR3 sequences, around 10% seen once, with nearly 35% in the top ten. The chain uses TRBV7-9 and TRBJ2-1; D possibly corresponds to TRBD2 (6 bases). This sequence originates from a boy aged 2 to 10 with acute lymphoblastic leukemia, due to receive a stem cell transplant. The sample in question was PBMCs, obtained before TCRalphabeta/CD19-depleted stem cell transplant. DNA for the CDR3: TGTGCCAGCGGCTCCAAGGACTATTCCTACAATGAGCAGTTCTTC. This translates into CASGSKDYSYNEQFF.